This is a list of T cell receptor beta chains from one sample in a study of blood T cell repertoires in COVID-19. Some clones are missing from TCRdb's copy, which holds only in-frame ones; the method was immunoSEQ multiplex PCR. The table records around 100,000 clones, about 84% of them present only once. The sequenced sample consisted of peripheral blood. The receptors stem from a human donor in a cohort sampled during active COVID-19. Both conserved end residues are part of each CDR3. D genes are given only for firm matches. Some rows mark clone size as missing; the rest say once, few, many or name a class of expanded clone.

j_gene	d_gene	v_gene	abundance	CDR3aa	CDR3nt
TRBJ1-2	NA	TRBV20-1	NA	CSAQGLDGYTF	TGCAGTGCTCAGGGGCTCGATGGCTACACCTTC
TRBJ2-7	NA	TRBV7-9	few	CASSPAGSEQYF	TGTGCCAGCAGCCCTGCCGGGTCCGAGCAGTACTTC
TRBJ1-1	TRBD1	TRBV7-8	few	CASSYPTGGNTEAFF	TGTGCCAGCAGCTACCCTACAGGGGGGAACACTGAAGCTTTCTTT
TRBJ1-2	NA	TRBV7-9	NA	CASSLVVQGSYGYTF	TGTGCCAGCAGCTTAGTGGTACAGGGAAGCTATGGCTACACCTTC
TRBJ2-1	NA	TRBV5-6	NA	CASSLRTMSNEQFF	TGTGCCAGCAGCTTGCGGACTATGAGCAATGAGCAGTTCTTC
TRBJ2-5	NA	TRBV5-4	once	CASSLAGVGETQYF	TGTGCCAGCAGCTTGGCAGGGGTAGGAGAGACCCAGTACTTC
TRBJ2-7	NA	TRBV29-1	NA	CSASKGNLGSYEQYF	TGCAGCGCATCTAAGGGGAATCTGGGCTCCTACGAGCAGTACTTC
TRBJ2-1	NA	TRBV5-5	NA	CASSFLVSVNEQFF	TGTGCCAGCAGCTTCCTGGTTAGCGTCAATGAGCAGTTCTTC
TRBJ2-7	NA	TRBV7-2	NA	CASSLGGSLYEQYF	TGTGCCAGCAGCTTAGGTGGGAGTCTCTACGAGCAGTACTTC
TRBJ2-4	NA	TRBV5-1	NA	CASSLVLGSSEDIQYF	TGCGCCAGCAGCTTGGTTTTAGGCTCCTCAGAGGACATTCAGTACTTC
TRBJ1-1	NA	TRBV25-1	NA	CASRQLMNTEAFF	TGTGCCAGCCGACAGCTGATGAACACTGAAGCTTTCTTT
TRBJ2-7	TRBD1	TRBV2	few	CASSKGTGGYEQYF	TGTGCCAGCAGCAAAGGGACAGGGGGCTACGAGCAGTACTTC
TRBJ1-4	NA	TRBV6-6	NA	CASSHTGSWTNEKLFF	TGTGCCAGCAGTCACACAGGGAGTTGGACTAATGAAAAACTGTTTTTT
TRBJ2-2	NA	TRBV29-1	NA	CSVVRDMDTGELFF	TGCAGCGTTGTGAGGGACATGGACACCGGGGAGCTGTTTTTT
TRBJ2-7	NA	TRBV7-9	NA	CASGVGSIYEQYF	TGTGCCAGCGGTGTGGGCTCTATCTACGAGCAGTACTTC
TRBJ2-5	NA	TRBV7-9	NA	CASSPRGAVGETQYF	TGTGCCAGCAGCCCCCGGGGGGCGGTTGGAGAGACCCAGTACTTC
TRBJ1-5	TRBD1	TRBV27	NA	CASSFQGENQPQHF	TGTGCCAGCAGTTTCCAGGGGGAGAATCAGCCCCAGCATTTT